The TCR beta chain under discussion was sequenced for a study of glioma-infiltrating T cells (dated by TCRdb to between 2015 and 2016). About the full investigation: Low-grade gliomas were WHO grade II oligodendrogliomas or astrocytomas, and glioblastomas were WHO grade IV tumors sampled at initial rather than recurrent diagnosis. Blood libraries targeted roughly 4- to 11-fold sequencing coverage of about 920,000 peripheral T cells. The study sequenced TCR alpha- and beta-chain repertoires from glioma tissue, from non-neoplastic brain tissue and from matched peripheral blood mononuclear cells. Three low-grade glioma patients, fewer than 10 primary glioblastoma patients and three non-glioma patients contributing non-neoplastic brain tissue were included in the paired cohort. Each tissue-infiltrating repertoire was compared with the same patient's peripheral blood repertoire to measure divergence between tissue and blood T-cell populations. Before surgery, glioma patients were given dexamethasone for six or fewer days.

There are 13 amino acids in the CDR3, from cysteine to phenylalanine inclusive. Solely the CDR3 DNA is kept, with 39 bases framed from the first base. V lost 4 bases and J lost 4 bases; the stretch between them is 13 bases long. For CDR1 and CDR2, the germline V gene (reference sequence) lists DFQATT and SNEGSKA. Surgical brain or tumor specimens were cryofrozen in liquid nitrogen immediately after resection, and peripheral blood cells were collected concurrently. This clonotype was observed many times. The antigen this receptor binds is unknown. No base-level quality is on record; no much larger clone is a single base apart. TCR alpha and beta CDR3 regions were amplified with the iRepertoire nested amplicon-rescue multiplex PCR (arm-PCR) platform from RNA. For one-step reverse transcription and amplification, roughly 100-450 ng of tissue mRNA or PBMC total RNA was used as input. After bead purification, a secondary multiplex PCR added Illumina adapters, and libraries were gel-purified between 200 and 400 bp. Demultiplexing relied on internal 6-nucleotide barcodes carried by the libraries. Sequencing of libraries was performed on an Illumina MiSeq with 2x220 or 2x250 nucleotide paired-end reads. As for the authors' bioinformatics: Paired reads were merged using FLASH 1.2.11 and aligned with BWA-MEM to the GRCh37 human genome, and TRA and TRB reads were then extracted. For V and J assignment, an IMGT-derived reference of cassette sequences and CDR3 motifs that included pseudogenes was used. Reads were translated in three frames, and productive CDR3s were defined as those with a C...FGXG motif and no stop codons. Clonotypes were defined as unique combinations of V-J cassette pair and CDR3 amino acid sequence. Filtering of reads was based on Hamming distance, with the threshold set by the sequence error rate of each sample in mapped regions. TCRdb took the public reads, trimmed them with fastp at Q25, ran MiXCR for clone calling and kept in-frame beta chains. Identical CDR3 protein sequences are pooled into one entry, listed with their most common genes and DNA. Clone size and V and J calls follow TCRdb, not the original study. Counted in this sample were a few hundred thousand distinct CDR3 sequences; 41% of them appeared once. The ten largest clones take up approximately 12% of the sample.

The study at large found these results: A signature set of shared blood CDR3 motifs marked patients with low tissue-blood divergence and was depleted in highly divergent patients. In non-neoplastic patients, VJ-independent divergence between tissue and blood fell below expectation, whereas in all gliomas, and especially in low-grade gliomas, the divergence rose above expectation. Group comparisons were based on small numbers of patients: three non-neoplastic, three low-grade glioma and roughly 8 glioblastoma patients. Only a very small number of CDR3 sequences turned up in both tissue and blood, a result put down to high CDR3 diversity combined with limited sampling.

Material for sequencing was glioma tissue, nonneoplastic brain tissue, or PBMCs (not recorded which). This receptor was identified in a human donor with low-grade glioma or glioblastoma, undergoing nonglioma brain surgery, or in good health (not recorded which). The chain employs TRBV20-1 and TRBJ1-1; TRBD1 is possibly the D segment (6 matching bases). This receptor has the CDR3 CSAKAGGSTEAFF. In nucleotide form, the sequence is TGCAGTGCTAAGGCCGGGGGCAGCACTGAAGCTTTCTTT.